This TCR beta chain was captured by sequencing in a study of T cell changes during pregnancy in multiple sclerosis. This CDR3 region has 12 residues. The V gene's germline CDR1 is MNHEY and CDR2 SMNVEV (reference sequence). J was trimmed by 15 bases and V by 5 bases; bases with no gene match: 9. This table comes from immunoSEQ multiplex PCR, and its TCRdb copy is limited to in-frame clones, with some not included. The data show roughly 87,000 clones, with 90% to 95% seen just once and 1.1% to 1.5% held by the top ten. Only one count was recorded for this clone. The input for sequencing was peripheral blood, taken in the third trimester of pregnancy. The source is a female donor in good health, enrolled as a control in a pregnancy study. The chain combines TRBV27 with TRBJ2-1; the match to TRBD2 covers 8 bases. Here the CDR3 reads CASSLDGGGWFF. The CDR3 DNA reads as TGTGCCAGCAGTCTAGACGGGGGGGGGTGGTTCTTC.